These T cell receptor beta chains were read from a single sample in a study of T cells after yellow fever vaccination. A single record per CDR3 protein comes from TCRdb applying MiXCR to the 5' RACE reads. The sample has roughly 96,000 distinct CDR3 sequences, about 8.8% seen once. The sequencing here drew on CD8+ T cells not binding an NS4B(214-222) dextramer, sorted from PBMCs, taken roughly 15 days after the first yellow fever vaccination. The receptors here all came from a man in his late teens or twenties who received the YFV17D yellow fever vaccine. CDR3s include the opening cysteine and the closing phenylalanine or tryptophan. Each record gives: CDR3 length, D gene, clone size, J gene, V gene, CDR3 DNA, CDR3 protein. A D gene is named only where the DNA matches it firmly. Size tells how often a clone was seen (once, few, many) or the class of an expanded clone, and some rows leave it out.

CDR3 length: 16; D gene: -; clone size: few; J gene: TRBJ2-2; V gene: TRBV12-3/TRBV12-4; CDR3 DNA: TGTGCCAGCAGTTCCTTATTCGTCCGTTACACCGGGGAGCTGTTTTTT; CDR3 protein: CASSSLFVRYTGELFF
CDR3 length: 14; D gene: -; clone size: -; J gene: TRBJ1-5; V gene: TRBV7-9; CDR3 DNA: TGTGCCAGCAGCTTAGATAGCAACAAGGAAGCCCAGCATTTT; CDR3 protein: CASSLDSNKEAQHF
CDR3 length: 14; D gene: -; clone size: -; J gene: TRBJ2-3; V gene: TRBV6-2/TRBV6-3; CDR3 DNA: TGTGCCAGCAGTTCGCTCGGGGACACAGATACGCAGTATTTT; CDR3 protein: CASSSLGDTDTQYF
CDR3 length: 14; D gene: -; clone size: -; J gene: TRBJ2-5; V gene: TRBV12-3/TRBV12-4; CDR3 DNA: TGTGCCAGCAGTTTCTTGGACAAGCAAGAGACCCAGTACTTC; CDR3 protein: CASSFLDKQETQYF
CDR3 length: 14; D gene: TRBD1; clone size: -; J gene: TRBJ1-1; V gene: TRBV20-1; CDR3 DNA: TGCAGTGCTAAAGCGGACAGGGGGGACACTGAAGCTTTCTTT; CDR3 protein: CSAKADRGDTEAFF
CDR3 length: 15; D gene: TRBD1; clone size: many; J gene: TRBJ1-1; V gene: TRBV20-1; CDR3 DNA: TGCAGTGCTACCTCCCGGGACAGGAGGAACACTGAAGCTTTCTTT; CDR3 protein: CSATSRDRRNTEAFF
CDR3 length: 13; D gene: -; clone size: -; J gene: TRBJ2-2; V gene: TRBV5-1; CDR3 DNA: TGCGCCAGCAGCTTGTTAACCTCCGGGGAGCTGTTTTTT; CDR3 protein: CASSLLTSGELFF
CDR3 length: 15; D gene: TRBD2; clone size: few; J gene: TRBJ2-1; V gene: TRBV12-3/TRBV12-4; CDR3 DNA: TGTGCCAGCAGTTTCCCTAGCGGGGGGTTAAATGAGCAGTTCTTC; CDR3 protein: CASSFPSGGLNEQFF
CDR3 length: 15; D gene: TRBD1; clone size: few; J gene: TRBJ1-5; V gene: TRBV12-3/TRBV12-4; CDR3 DNA: TGTGCCAGCAGTTTCCACAGGGGGAGCAATCAGCCCCAGCATTTT; CDR3 protein: CASSFHRGSNQPQHF
CDR3 length: 18; D gene: TRBD2; clone size: few; J gene: TRBJ2-4; V gene: TRBV5-1; CDR3 DNA: TGCGCCAGCAGCTTGGTACCCTTTGGGGAGGGGGCCAAAAACATTCAGTACTTC; CDR3 protein: CASSLVPFGEGAKNIQYF
CDR3 length: 11; D gene: -; clone size: few; J gene: TRBJ1-2; V gene: TRBV29-1; CDR3 DNA: TGCAGCGTCACCTTAGGCCGCGGCTACACCTTC; CDR3 protein: CSVTLGRGYTF
CDR3 length: 13; D gene: TRBD1; clone size: few; J gene: TRBJ1-1; V gene: TRBV7-2; CDR3 DNA: TGTGCCAGCAGCTTAGGGACAGGGGCTGAAGCTTTCTTT; CDR3 protein: CASSLGTGAEAFF
CDR3 length: 17; D gene: -; clone size: -; J gene: TRBJ2-3; V gene: TRBV24-1; CDR3 DNA: TGTGCCACCAGTGATTCACCGGACCTCAGCAGACCAGATACGCAGTATTTT; CDR3 protein: CATSDSPDLSRPDTQYF
CDR3 length: 13; D gene: -; clone size: many; J gene: TRBJ1-1; V gene: TRBV10-3; CDR3 DNA: TGTGCCATCGCCCCCGGAGGGAACACTGAAGCTTTCTTT; CDR3 protein: CAIAPGGNTEAFF
CDR3 length: 15; D gene: TRBD1; clone size: -; J gene: TRBJ2-3; V gene: TRBV27; CDR3 DNA: TGTGCCAGCAGTCGGACCGGGACAGGGTGGTATACGCAGTATTTT; CDR3 protein: CASSRTGTGWYTQYF
CDR3 length: 14; D gene: -; clone size: -; J gene: TRBJ2-5; V gene: TRBV6-2/TRBV6-3; CDR3 DNA: TGTGCCAGCAGGGGGCCCGGGACGCTTGGGACCCAGTACTTC; CDR3 protein: CASRGPGTLGTQYF
CDR3 length: 16; D gene: -; clone size: few; J gene: TRBJ2-3; V gene: TRBV14; CDR3 DNA: TGTGCCAGCAGCCAAGATTGGTCGGGGAGCACAGATACGCAGTATTTT; CDR3 protein: CASSQDWSGSTDTQYF
CDR3 length: 11; D gene: -; clone size: -; J gene: TRBJ1-1; V gene: TRBV20-1; CDR3 DNA: TGCTCCGACAGGAAAGCCACTGAAGCTTTCTTT; CDR3 protein: CSDRKATEAFF
CDR3 length: 15; D gene: -; clone size: -; J gene: TRBJ2-1; V gene: TRBV7-6; CDR3 DNA: TGTGCCAGCAGCTTAGAAGCGGATCCATACAATGAGCAGTTCTTC; CDR3 protein: CASSLEADPYNEQFF
CDR3 length: 14; D gene: TRBD2; clone size: -; J gene: TRBJ2-3; V gene: TRBV5-1; CDR3 DNA: TGCGCCAGCACCCCTCTAGCGGGGAGAGATACGCAGTATTTT; CDR3 protein: CASTPLAGRDTQYF
CDR3 length: 11; D gene: -; clone size: -; J gene: TRBJ1-2; V gene: TRBV5-6; CDR3 DNA: TGTGCCAGCAGCTGGGGGTATGGCTACACCTTC; CDR3 protein: CASSWGYGYTF
CDR3 length: 16; D gene: -; clone size: -; J gene: TRBJ1-5; V gene: TRBV6-1; CDR3 DNA: TGTGCCAGCAGTCTCCTCAGGACAAGGAGCAATCAGCCCCAGCATTTT; CDR3 protein: CASSLLRTRSNQPQHF
CDR3 length: 15; D gene: -; clone size: -; J gene: TRBJ2-1; V gene: TRBV12-3/TRBV12-4; CDR3 DNA: TGTGCCAGCAGTTTTGGTAGCGGTTCCTACAATGAGCAGTTCTTC; CDR3 protein: CASSFGSGSYNEQFF